The following is a TCR beta chain sequence with its context. This clonotype was detected only once. Its antigen is currently not known. Per-nucleotide qualities are absent, and no much larger clonotype sits a single base away. A lone read is weak support. Library prep was done by 5' RACE. This sample was sequenced with an Illumina HiSeq 2500. The second PCR ran for about 6 to 11 cycles and used a J-beta primer mix along with a sample-barcoded 5' primer. A unique molecular identifier was introduced onto each TCR beta cDNA molecule by a template-switch 5' adaptor carrying 12 random nucleotides. Each sample yielded at least 3 million CDR3-containing paired-end reads. All of the RNA was converted into first-strand cDNA using the Mint cDNA synthesis kit, with a TRBC-specific oligonucleotide serving as the primer. All cDNA was treated with uracil-DNA glycosylase and then went through a first 18-cycle PCR with the universal primers M1SS and BC2_uni_R. In the authors' own workflow: Normalization of each sample was performed by random selection of 1 million high-quality reads, each carrying a distinct molecular identifier. Instead of being binned into consensus sequences, reads that shared molecular identifiers were thrown out. CDR3 identification, clonotype clustering and error correction used MiTCR with a Q25 quality threshold and the strictest error-elimination algorithm. A nonparametric unseen species model using Euler transformation provided a lower-bound estimate of total TCR beta diversity. TCRdb cleaned the public reads at Q25 with fastp, built clones with MiXCR and kept in-frame beta chains. Under each unique CDR3 protein, matching rows form one entry showing the most common genes and DNA. The V and J calls follow TCRdb's processing rather than the paper's. The sample table records roughly 700,000 distinct CDR3 sequences; about half of these occur just once. 30% to 35% of the sample lies in the top ten.

The CDR3 runs 13 residues from the cysteine to the phenylalanine. Only the CDR3 region is kept as DNA, spanning 39 bases read in frame from base 1. CDR1 and CDR2, per the germline V gene (reference sequence), are LNHNV and YYDKDF. Between the V and J ends, shortened by 1 base and 4 bases respectively, the junction contains 8 bases. This sample stems from a study of blood T cells in healthy people across ages (dated by TCRdb to the mid-2010s). Background on the whole study: In model experiments, template switching captured about one uniquely barcoded TCR beta cDNA molecule for every two T cells. Using deep sequencing normalized with unique cDNA molecular identifiers, the study measured how TCR beta repertoire diversity changes with age. Donors were grouped into four age groups: young (average roughly 15 years), middle-aged (about 40), aged (around 56) and long-lived (82). To avoid experimental bias, donors of different ages were distributed randomly across sequencing lanes. For two donors (one aged 18 to 29 and one aged 80 or older), the study analyzed two additional independent replicas of 1 million unique cDNA reads from the same blood draw. Summary of the overall study and its limitations: Because the CMV infection status of the donors was unknown, age-related changes in expanded clonotypes may potentially have been confounded. As age increased, observed TCR beta diversity per million T cells dropped in a roughly linear way, and a significant reduction was already evident by age around 41. Because profiling used bulk unsorted PBMCs, naive and antigen-experienced compartments could not be compared conclusively. The percentage of naive T cells measured by flow cytometry correlated strongly with observed TCR beta diversity. Compared with the aged group, more naive CD4+ T cells, fewer expanded clones and increased TCR diversity were shown by the long-lived group, suggesting age selection. Estimates of total diversity based on one million sequenced T cells were regarded as lower bounds and as underestimates.

Donors were a few dozen systemically healthy Caucasian individuals from Russia aged 6 to 90 years. Each donor gave around 9.8 milliliters of peripheral blood, collected into EDTA-treated Vacutainer tubes. Ficoll-Paque density-gradient centrifugation was used to isolate PBMCs, with at least 7 million obtained per sample. Total RNA was extracted from PBMCs with Trizol reagent, with at least 5.5 micrograms obtained per sample. The percentages of naive CD45RAhigh/CD27high T cells were determined by flow cytometry on a PBMC aliquot from every donor. The chain is made from TRBV15 and TRBJ2-7, with an unclear D gene assignment. Sample: blood. The TCR was taken from a woman aged 60-75 years in good health. This receptor has the CDR3 CATSRVGPYEQYF. The nucleotide sequence reads as follows: TGTGCCACCAGCAGAGTTGGTCCTTACGAGCAGTACTTC.